The 19 T cell receptor beta chains below come from one sample, sequenced in a study of identical twins. TCRdb used MiXCR to reprocess the 5' RACE reads, holding one entry per CDR3 protein. Of about 720,000 distinct CDR3 sequences detected, 18% appear once; the ten largest clones hold around 14%. These data are also associated with another study on T cells expressing NK-cell markers.

Specimen: PBMCs. These receptors originate from a woman under 30 in good health.

V gene TRBV3-1 combines with J gene TRBJ1-1; D is possibly TRBD1 (5 bases). Trimming removed 4 bases at V and 4 bases at J, with 16 bases between. CDR1 is LGHDT and CDR2 is YNNKEL in the germline V gene (reference sequence). The CDR3 extends over 15 amino acids. The CDR3 region is CASSPGAGGFTEAFF. CDR3 sequence (DNA): TGTGCCAGCAGCCCCGGGGCCGGTGGCTTCACTGAAGCTTTCTTT.

The chain employs TRBV27 and TRBJ2-5, with TRBD1 as a possible D gene (6 bases). The germline gives CDR1 MNHEY, CDR2 SMNVEV (reference sequence). V was shortened by 8 bases and J by 0 bases, with 10 bases between the two germline ends. This CDR3 contains 13 residues. In DNA, the CDR3 is TGTGCCAGCGGACAGCCTTACCAAGAGACCCAGTACTTC. This encodes CASGQPYQETQYF.

In this sample, this clonotype turned up a few times. The V and J genes are TRBV5-1 and TRBJ2-6, with D unresolved. This CDR3 region has 18 residues. The V end was cut by 4 bases, the J end by 0 bases, with 17 bases between. The germline V gene encodes CDR1 SGHRS and CDR2 YFSETQ. CDR3 sequence reads: CASSPRVYPVSGANVLTF. The CDR3 DNA reads as TGCGCCAGCAGCCCAAGGGTGTACCCTGTCTCTGGGGCCAACGTCCTGACTTTC.

This clonotype has only a few counts. The rearrangement links TRBV20-1 to TRBJ2-6; unclear D gene. The germline CDR1 and CDR2 sequences are DFQATT and SNEGSKA (reference sequence). CDR3 length: 14 residues. V dropped 3 bases and J dropped 0 bases, with 6 bases sitting between them. The CDR3 spells CSARSVSGANVLTF. In DNA form, the CDR3 reads TGCAGTGCTAGGTCCGTCTCTGGGGCCAACGTCCTGACTTTC.

This clonotype was recorded a few times. The chain links TRBV11-2 to TRBJ2-7; TRBD1 might be the D (6 bases). V lost 1 base and J 2 bases, leaving 15 bases between the germline ends. The length of the CDR3 is 16 residues. Germline CDR1 and CDR2: SGHAT and FQNNGV. The CDR3: CASSLASRDRPYEQYF. CDR3 sequence (DNA): TGTGCCAGCAGCTTAGCGTCGAGAGACAGGCCCTACGAGCAGTACTTC.

The V call is TRBV10-2, the J call TRBJ2-1; 9 bases match TRBD2. V lost 0 bases and J lost 4; bases outside the gene matches: 4. Germline loops: CDR1 WSHSY, CDR2 SAAADI. The CDR3 length is 16 residues. The CDR3 is CASSESTTSGYNEQFF. The CDR3 DNA reads TGCGCCAGCAGTGAGTCCACGACTAGCGGATACAATGAGCAGTTCTTC.

The V gene is TRBV6-1, the J gene TRBJ2-3, with D possibly TRBD2 on 5 matching bases. Germline V CDR1 and CDR2: MNHNS, SASEGT. This CDR3 is 14 amino acids long. The V gene lost 6 bases and the J gene lost 5 bases, with 15 bases spanning the gap. The chain's CDR3 is CASSERGLRDTQYF. Written as DNA, the CDR3 is TGTGCCAGCAGCGAACGGGGTCTGCGAGATACGCAGTATTTT.

The chain combines TRBV5-1 with TRBJ1-5; D is undetermined. CDR1 is SGHRS, CDR2 YFSETQ, per germline. The CDR3 has 15 residues. Trimming removed 0 bases from V and 4 bases from J, with 11 bases in between. The CDR3: CASSLAGQHNQPQHF. CDR3 coding DNA: TGCGCCAGCAGCTTGGCCGGGCAGCATAATCAGCCCCAGCATTTT.

In its sample, this clonotype was seen a few times. The rearrangement uses TRBV12-3 or TRBV12-4 and TRBJ2-7; unclear D gene. The CDR3 consists of 13 residues. The ends were cut back, 0 bases at V and 5 bases at J, with 8 bases in the middle. This CDR3 is CASSLASGHEQYF. The CDR3 DNA is TGTGCCAGCAGTTTAGCGTCGGGCCACGAGCAGTACTTC.

This clonotype occurred a few times. This CDR3 is CSVDLNTANTEAFF. In DNA form, the CDR3 reads TGCAGCGTTGATTTGAACACGGCGAACACTGAAGCTTTCTTT. This sequence joins TRBV29-1 and TRBJ1-1; no definite D call. The germline gives CDR1 SQVTM, CDR2 ANQGSEA. The germline V and J ends were trimmed by 3 bases and 1 base, with 12 bases remaining between them. CDR3 size: 14 residues.

This clonotype came up a few times. The chain recombines TRBV15 with TRBJ2-2; tentative D call: TRBD1 (6 bases). Germline lookup yields CDR1 LNHNV and CDR2 YYDKDF (reference sequence). The CDR3 has 17 residues. V was cut by 3 bases and J by 2 bases, with 16 bases left in between. The CDR3 bases are TGTGCCACCAGCAGGGGATTAAGGGGGACCAACACCGGGGAGCTGTTTTTT. Translated: CATSRGLRGTNTGELFF.

The V and J genes are TRBV27 and TRBJ2-7; 10 positions agree with TRBD2. The CDR3 contains 14 residues. Germline V gene data show CDR1 as MNHEY and CDR2 as SMNVEV (reference sequence). V lost 3 bases to trimming and J lost 7 bases; unmatched junction nucleotides: 6. The CDR3 loop reads CASSFSGRMSEQYF. CDR3 sequence (DNA): TGTGCCAGCAGTTTTAGCGGGAGGATGTCGGAGCAGTACTTC.

This chain uses TRBV12-3 or TRBV12-4 with TRBJ2-7; TRBD2 matches 9 bases. The junction had 4 bases not matched to a gene; V was cut back by 6 bases and J by 1 base. This CDR3 region has 14 residues. CDR3 nucleotides: TGTGCCAGCAGCGGGACTAGCTCTTCCTACGAGCAGTACTTC. Its translation is CASSGTSSSYEQYF.

This clonotype was observed a handful of times. This chain links TRBV5-5 with TRBJ2-7; D is perhaps TRBD2 (6 bases). This CDR3 comprises 18 residues. Germline-derived CDR1 and CDR2 are SGHKS and YYEKEE (reference sequence). Trimming removed 7 bases at V and 5 bases at J, with 31 bases between. The CDR3 loop reads CASFYRRGLPTKGDEQYF. CDR3 DNA sequence: TGTGCCAGCTTCTACCGGCGGGGCCTACCAACAAAAGGGGACGAGCAGTACTTC.

This clonotype was observed a few times. The rearrangement links TRBV7-2 to TRBJ2-1; maybe TRBD1 (6 bases). Trimming left V 2 bases short and J 2 bases short, with 16 bases between. Looked up from germline, CDR1 is SGHTA and CDR2 is FQGNSA. The CDR3 contains 17 residues. CDR3 coding DNA: TGTGCCAGCAGCTTACTAGGGGGAGAAGGGCCCTACAATGAGCAGTTCTTC. Translating gives CASSLLGGEGPYNEQFF.

This clonotype appeared a few times. This rearrangement joins TRBV5-1 to TRBJ2-1, with D perhaps TRBD1 (5 bases). V dropped 2 bases and J dropped 9 bases, with 9 bases sitting between them. The CDR3 totals 12 residues. From germline, CDR1 is SGHRS and CDR2 YFSETQ. The CDR3 nucleotides are TGCGCCAGCAGCTTTGCCGACAGTGAGCAGTTCTTC. As protein: CASSFADSEQFF.

The chain recombines TRBV9 with TRBJ2-1; tentatively, D is TRBD1 (5 bases). This CDR3 is built from 15 residues. Germline V gene sequence: CDR1 SGDLS, CDR2 YYNGEE. V was shortened by 1 base and J by 8 bases, with 16 bases between the two germline ends. Here the CDR3 reads CASSVQGSQGYEQFF. The CDR3 DNA follows: TGTGCCAGCAGCGTACAGGGTTCTCAGGGTTATGAGCAGTTCTTC.

The table lists this clonotype with a few counts. This rearrangement joins TRBV20-1 to TRBJ1-2; no reliable D call. Trimming pared 4 bases from V and 8 bases from J, leaving 17 bases between. Germline loops: CDR1 DFQATT, CDR2 SNEGSKA (reference sequence). The length of the CDR3 is 13 residues. The chain's CDR3 is CSAKDLSPVGYTF. The DNA of the CDR3 is TGCAGTGCTAAGGACTTATCCCCAGTGGGCTACACCTTC.

V gene TRBV12-3 or TRBV12-4 combines with J gene TRBJ1-4, with D possibly matching TRBD1 (5 bases). V was clipped by 7 bases and J by 10 bases, with 19 bases between them. The CDR3 runs to 14 residues. The DNA for the CDR3 is TGTGCCAGCAATCCGGGACCCAGAGGTGGAAAACTGTTTTTT. Residues: CASNPGPRGGKLFF.